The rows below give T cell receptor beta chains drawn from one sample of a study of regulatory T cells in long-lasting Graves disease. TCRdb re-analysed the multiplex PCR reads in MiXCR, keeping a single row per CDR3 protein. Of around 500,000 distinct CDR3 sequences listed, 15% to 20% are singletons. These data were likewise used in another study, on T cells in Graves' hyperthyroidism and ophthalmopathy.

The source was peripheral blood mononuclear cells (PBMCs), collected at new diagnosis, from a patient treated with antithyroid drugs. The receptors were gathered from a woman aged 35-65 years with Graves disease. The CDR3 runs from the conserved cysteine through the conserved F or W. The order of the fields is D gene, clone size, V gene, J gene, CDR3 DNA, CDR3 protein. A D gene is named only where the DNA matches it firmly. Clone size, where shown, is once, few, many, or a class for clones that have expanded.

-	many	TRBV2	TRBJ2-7	TGTGCCAGCAGTGAACGCGGAGGGGATGGGGTCGAGCAGTACTTC	CASSERGGDGVEQYF
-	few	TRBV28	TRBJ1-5	TGTGCCAGCAGCTTCCGGACAGATTATAGCAATCAGCCCCAGCATTTT	CASSFRTDYSNQPQHF
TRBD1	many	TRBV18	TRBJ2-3	TGTGCCAGCTCACAAGCAGGGGGCGGCACAGATACGCAGTATTTT	CASSQAGGGTDTQYF
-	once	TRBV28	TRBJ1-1	TGTGCCAGCAGTTTATCGGAGGGTCGTCAAACTGAAGCTTTCTTT	CASSLSEGRQTEAFF
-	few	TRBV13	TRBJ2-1	TGTGCCAGCAGATCCGTTGGGGGGCTGCATGAGCAGTTCTTC	CASRSVGGLHEQFF
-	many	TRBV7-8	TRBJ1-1	TGTGCCAGCAGCTTAGAGGCACACTCGAACACTGAAGCTTTCTTT	CASSLEAHSNTEAFF
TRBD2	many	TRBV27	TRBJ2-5	TGTGCCAGCAGTTTCCGGACTAGCGGGGAAGAGACCCAGTACTTC	CASSFRTSGEETQYF
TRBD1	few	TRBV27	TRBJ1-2	TGTGCCAGCCACGCCCTTTCCCGGACAGGGGCTTATGGCTACACCTTC	CASHALSRTGAYGYTF
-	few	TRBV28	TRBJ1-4	TGTGCCAGCAGTCTCCCGAAAAATACTGGCGAAAAACTGTTTTTT	CASSLPKNTGEKLFF
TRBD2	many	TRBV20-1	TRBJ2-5	TGCAGTGCGGGGGGGGGAGGAGAGACCCAGTACTTC	CSAGGGGETQYF
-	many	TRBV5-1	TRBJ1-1	TGTGCCAGCAGCCTTGAGGGGGGGGACACTGAAGCTTTCTTT	CASSLEGGDTEAFF
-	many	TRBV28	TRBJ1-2	TGTGCCAGCAGACCCCAATTATTGGGGGTCCGGTCCGCACACTATGGCTACACCTTC	CASRPQLLGVRSAHYGYTF
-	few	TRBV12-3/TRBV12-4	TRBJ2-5	TGTGCCAGCAACGGGGTTCGAGAGACCCAGTACTTC	CASNGVRETQYF
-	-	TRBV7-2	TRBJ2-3	TGTGCCAGCAGCTTAAAGAGTATGAATACGCAGTATTTT	CASSLKSMNTQYF